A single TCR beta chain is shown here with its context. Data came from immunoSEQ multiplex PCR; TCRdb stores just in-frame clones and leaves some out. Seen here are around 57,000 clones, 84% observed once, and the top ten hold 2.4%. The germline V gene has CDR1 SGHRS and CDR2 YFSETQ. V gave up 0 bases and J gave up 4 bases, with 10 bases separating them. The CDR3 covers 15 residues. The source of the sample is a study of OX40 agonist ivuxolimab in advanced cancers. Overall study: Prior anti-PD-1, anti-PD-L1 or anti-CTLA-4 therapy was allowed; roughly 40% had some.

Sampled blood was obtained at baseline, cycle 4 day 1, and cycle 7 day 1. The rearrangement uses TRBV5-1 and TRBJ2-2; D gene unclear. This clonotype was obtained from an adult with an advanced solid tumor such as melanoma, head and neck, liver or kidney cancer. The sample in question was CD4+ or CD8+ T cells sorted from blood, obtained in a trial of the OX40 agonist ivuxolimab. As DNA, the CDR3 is TGCGCCAGCAGCTTGGGTAGTACCGGCACCGGGGAGCTGTTTTTT. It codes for CASSLGSTGTGELFF.